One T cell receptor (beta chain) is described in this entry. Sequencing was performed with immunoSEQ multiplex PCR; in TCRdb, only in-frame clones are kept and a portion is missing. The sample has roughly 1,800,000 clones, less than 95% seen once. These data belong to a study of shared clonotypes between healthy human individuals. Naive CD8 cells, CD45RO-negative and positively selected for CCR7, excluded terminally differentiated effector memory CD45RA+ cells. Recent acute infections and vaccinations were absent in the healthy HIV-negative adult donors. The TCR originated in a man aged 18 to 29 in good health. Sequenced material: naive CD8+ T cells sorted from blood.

In DNA form, the CDR3 reads TGTGCCAGCAGTGAATTTGGAGAGACCCAGTACTTC. Residues: CASSEFGETQYF. The J gene is TRBJ2-5, the V gene TRBV25-1; D gene uncertain. Per the germline V gene, CDR1 is MGHDK and CDR2 is SYGVNS. This CDR3 region has 12 residues. V gave up 1 base and J gave up 4 bases, with 4 bases separating them. Together with reference TRBV25-1 and TRBJ2-5, the CDR3 gives the full variable domain: EADIYQTPRYLVIGTGKKITLECSQTMGHDKMYWYQQDPGMELHLIHYSYGVNSTEKGDLSSESTVSRIRTEHFPLTLESARPSHTSQYLCASSEFGETQYFGPGTRLLVL.